The subject of this entry is one T cell receptor (beta chain). Its antigen is undetermined. The sample comes from a study of blood T cells in healthy people across ages. Background on the study: Per two T cells, template switching captured roughly one barcoded beta molecule. Study findings and constraints: The study lacked donor CMV status, which possibly confounded expanded clonotype changes. Researchers said unsorted PBMCs prevented a conclusive naive versus antigen-experienced comparison.

Isolation per sample recovered at least 7 million PBMCs. Combining a sample-barcoded 5' primer with a J-beta primer mix, a second PCR ran for 7 to 11 cycles. From the 5' RACE reads, TCRdb called clonotypes with MiXCR, one entry per CDR3 protein. The table has roughly 500,000 distinct CDR3 sequences, about 26% seen once. Germline V gene sequence: CDR1 DFQATT, CDR2 SNEGSKA (reference sequence). The CDR3 consists of 18 residues. The V and J ends lost 2 bases and 2 bases, in that order; junction bases with no gene match: 17. The V and J genes are TRBV20-1 and TRBJ1-1, with TRBD1 matching over 7 bases. Sequencing was performed on blood. The TCR comes from a woman in her sixties or seventies in good health. CDR3 sequence: CSARPQRGGGAGNTEAFF. CDR3 in DNA: TGCAGTGCTAGACCTCAAAGGGGAGGGGGCGCAGGAAACACTGAAGCTTTCTTT.